The rows below give T cell receptor beta chains drawn from one sample of a study of blood T cell repertoires in COVID-19. Measured with immunoSEQ multiplex PCR; TCRdb has only the in-frame clones, and not every one. The sample contains more than 55,000 clones, over 80% of which appear only once. The sequencing sample was made of peripheral blood. All receptors derive from a human donor with active COVID-19. The donor label of this sample is uncertain. CDR3s include the opening cysteine and the closing phenylalanine or tryptophan. D genes are given only for firm matches. The size entry is marked missing in some rows and otherwise reads once, few, many or a size class.

clone_size j_call v_call d_call cdr3_aa cdr3_nt
NA TRBJ2-1 TRBV14 NA CASSQELAHYNEQFF TGTGCCAGCAGCCAAGAACTAGCACACTACAATGAGCAGTTCTTC
NA TRBJ2-1 TRBV7-9 NA CASSLQPVNEQFF TGTGCCAGCAGCTTACAACCAGTCAATGAGCAGTTCTTC
NA TRBJ1-4 TRBV5-1 TRBD1 CASSLETGANEKLFF TGCGCCAGCAGCTTGGAGACAGGGGCAAATGAAAAACTGTTTTTT
NA TRBJ2-5 TRBV6-2/TRBV6-3 NA CASSYNPGAAAETQYF TGTGCCAGCAGTTACAATCCAGGGGCCGCGGCCGAGACCCAGTACTTC
NA TRBJ2-5 TRBV3-1/TRBV3-2 TRBD2 CASEWTSGKEETQYF TGTGCCAGCGAGTGGACTAGCGGGAAAGAAGAGACCCAGTACTTC
NA TRBJ2-3 TRBV15 NA CATRSLALTTDTQYF TGTGCCACCAGGAGCCTCGCCTTAACGACAGATACGCAGTATTTT
NA TRBJ1-1 TRBV4-1 NA CASSRGLLGTEAFF TGCGCCAGCAGCCGCGGACTATTAGGGACTGAAGCTTTCTTT
NA TRBJ1-5 TRBV27 NA CASSGGAGNSNQPQHF TGTGCCAGCAGTGGGGGGGCAGGTAATAGCAATCAGCCCCAGCATTTT
NA TRBJ1-2 TRBV5-1 TRBD1 CASTLDRGGGYGGYTF TGCGCCAGCACCCTCGACAGGGGTGGGGGTTACGGTGGCTACACCTTC
NA TRBJ2-2 TRBV14 TRBD2 CASSPRLAGATAGELFF TGTGCCAGCAGCCCCAGACTAGCGGGGGCTACAGCCGGGGAGCTGTTTTTT
NA TRBJ1-3 TRBV30 NA CAWSVRRSSGPGNTIYF TGTGCCTGGAGTGTGCGGAGGAGTTCGGGCCCTGGAAACACCATATATTTT
NA TRBJ1-1 TRBV7-9 NA CASSRDSNTEAFF TGTGCCAGCAGCCGCGACAGCAACACTGAAGCTTTCTTT
NA TRBJ1-1 TRBV19 NA CASSEQGGTMNTEAFF TGTGCCAGTAGTGAACAGGGTGGGACCATGAACACTGAAGCTTTCTTT
few TRBJ2-7 TRBV10-1 NA CASSEGGYKEYF TGCGCCAGCAGTGAGGGGGGCTACAAGGAGTACTTC
NA TRBJ2-3 TRBV7-9 TRBD1 CASSRTGSTDTQYF TGTGCCAGCAGCCGGACAGGGAGCACAGATACGCAGTATTTT
NA TRBJ2-2 TRBV7-2 TRBD2 CASTHRGGGELFF TGTGCCAGCACCCACCGGGGGGGCGGGGAGCTGTTTTTT